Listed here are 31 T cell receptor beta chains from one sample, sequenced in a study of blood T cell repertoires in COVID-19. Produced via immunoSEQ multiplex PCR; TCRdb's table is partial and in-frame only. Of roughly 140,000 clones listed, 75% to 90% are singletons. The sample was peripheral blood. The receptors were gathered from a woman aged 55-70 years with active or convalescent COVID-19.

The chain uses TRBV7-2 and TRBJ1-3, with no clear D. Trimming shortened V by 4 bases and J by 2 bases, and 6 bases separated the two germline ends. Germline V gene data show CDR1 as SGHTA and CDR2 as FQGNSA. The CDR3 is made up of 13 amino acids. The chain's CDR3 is CASSSTAGNTIYF. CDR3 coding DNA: TGTGCCAGCAGCTCCACAGCTGGAAACACCATATATTTT.

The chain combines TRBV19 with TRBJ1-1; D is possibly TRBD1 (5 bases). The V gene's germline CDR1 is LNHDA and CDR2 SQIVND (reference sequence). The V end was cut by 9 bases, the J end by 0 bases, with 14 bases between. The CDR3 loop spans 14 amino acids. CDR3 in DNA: TGTGCCAGCAGGGCATACGATATGAACACTGAAGCTTTCTTT. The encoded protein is CASRAYDMNTEAFF.

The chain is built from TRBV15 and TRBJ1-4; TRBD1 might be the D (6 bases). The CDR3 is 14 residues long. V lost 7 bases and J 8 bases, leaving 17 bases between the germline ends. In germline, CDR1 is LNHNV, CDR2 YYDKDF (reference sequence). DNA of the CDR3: TGTGCCACCAACCAGGGGACGGGGGGAGAAAAACTGTTTTTT. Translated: CATNQGTGGEKLFF.

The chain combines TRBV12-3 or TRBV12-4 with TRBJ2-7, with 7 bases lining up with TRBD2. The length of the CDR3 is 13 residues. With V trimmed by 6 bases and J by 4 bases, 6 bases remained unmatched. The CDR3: CASSPTSRYEQYF. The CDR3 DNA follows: TGTGCCAGCAGCCCGACTAGCAGATACGAGCAGTACTTC.

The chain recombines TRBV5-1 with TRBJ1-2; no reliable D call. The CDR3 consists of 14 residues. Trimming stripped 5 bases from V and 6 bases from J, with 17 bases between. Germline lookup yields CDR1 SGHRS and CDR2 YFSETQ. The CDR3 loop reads CASRPAGVGNGYTF. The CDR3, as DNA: TGCGCCAGCAGACCTGCCGGGGTTGGAAATGGCTACACCTTC.

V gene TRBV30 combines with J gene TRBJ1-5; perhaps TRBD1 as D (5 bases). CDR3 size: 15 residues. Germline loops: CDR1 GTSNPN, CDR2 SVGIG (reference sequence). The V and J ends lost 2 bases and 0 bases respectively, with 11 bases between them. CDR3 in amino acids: CAWSHTGASNQPQHF. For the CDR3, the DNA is TGTGCCTGGAGTCATACAGGAGCTAGCAATCAGCCCCAGCATTTT.

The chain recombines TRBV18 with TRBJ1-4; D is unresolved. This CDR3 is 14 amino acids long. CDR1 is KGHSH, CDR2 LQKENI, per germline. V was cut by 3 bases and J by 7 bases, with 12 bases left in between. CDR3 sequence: CASSPGVSGEKLFF. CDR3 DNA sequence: TGTGCCAGCTCACCCGGGGTCTCCGGTGAAAAACTGTTTTTT.

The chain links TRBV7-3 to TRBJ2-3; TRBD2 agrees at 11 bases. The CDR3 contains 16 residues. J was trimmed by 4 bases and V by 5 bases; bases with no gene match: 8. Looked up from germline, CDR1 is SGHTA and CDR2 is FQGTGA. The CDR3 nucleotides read TGTGCCAGCAGCCTATTGGGACTAGCGGTCTCAGATACGCAGTATTTT. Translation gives CASSLLGLAVSDTQYF.

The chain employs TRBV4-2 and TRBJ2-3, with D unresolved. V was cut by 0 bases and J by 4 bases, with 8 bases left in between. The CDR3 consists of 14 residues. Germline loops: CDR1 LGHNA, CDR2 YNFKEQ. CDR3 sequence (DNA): TGTGCCAGCAGCCAAGATCCCCGCGCAGATACGCAGTATTTT. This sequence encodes CASSQDPRADTQYF.

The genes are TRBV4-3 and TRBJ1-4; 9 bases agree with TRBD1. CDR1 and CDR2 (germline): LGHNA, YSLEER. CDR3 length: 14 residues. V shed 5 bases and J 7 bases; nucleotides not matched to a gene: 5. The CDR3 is CASSMGQGGEKLFF. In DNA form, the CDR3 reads TGCGCCAGCAGCATGGGACAGGGTGGTGAAAAACTGTTTTTT.

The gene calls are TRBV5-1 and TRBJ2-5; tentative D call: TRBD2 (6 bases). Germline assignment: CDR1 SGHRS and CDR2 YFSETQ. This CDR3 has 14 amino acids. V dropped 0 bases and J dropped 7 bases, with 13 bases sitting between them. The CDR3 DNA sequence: TGCGCCAGCAGCTTGGGCCCTACCGGGGGGACCCAGTACTTC. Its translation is CASSLGPTGGTQYF.

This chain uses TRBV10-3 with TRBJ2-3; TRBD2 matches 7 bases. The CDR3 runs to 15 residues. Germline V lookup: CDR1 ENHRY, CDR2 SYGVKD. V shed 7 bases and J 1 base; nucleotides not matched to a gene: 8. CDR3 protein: CAIKSRGDGTDTQYF. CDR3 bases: TGTGCCATCAAGAGTCGGGGGGACGGCACAGATACGCAGTATTTT.

CDR3 in amino acids: CASSGDSNYGYTF. CDR3 coding DNA: TGTGCCAGCAGCGGGGACTCTAACTATGGCTACACCTTC. V gene TRBV5-6 combines with J gene TRBJ1-2, with a weak D call TRBD1 (5 bases). The CDR3 has 13 amino acids. The V gene lost 4 bases and the J gene lost 0 bases, with 7 bases spanning the gap. Germline V CDR1 and CDR2: SGHDT, YYEEEE.

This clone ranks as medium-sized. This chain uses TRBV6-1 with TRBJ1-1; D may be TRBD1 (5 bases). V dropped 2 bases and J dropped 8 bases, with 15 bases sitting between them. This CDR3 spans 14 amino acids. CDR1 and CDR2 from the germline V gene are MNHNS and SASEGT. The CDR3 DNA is TGTGCCAGCAGTGAATACGGGGGATCCCGAGAAGCTTTCTTT. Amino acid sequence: CASSEYGGSREAFF.

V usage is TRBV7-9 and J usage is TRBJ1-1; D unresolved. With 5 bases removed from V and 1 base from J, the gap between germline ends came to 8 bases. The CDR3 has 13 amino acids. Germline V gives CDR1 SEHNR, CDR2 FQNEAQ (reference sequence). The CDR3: CASSTRGNTEAFF. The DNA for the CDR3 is TGTGCCAGCAGCACACGGGGGAACACTGAAGCTTTCTTT.

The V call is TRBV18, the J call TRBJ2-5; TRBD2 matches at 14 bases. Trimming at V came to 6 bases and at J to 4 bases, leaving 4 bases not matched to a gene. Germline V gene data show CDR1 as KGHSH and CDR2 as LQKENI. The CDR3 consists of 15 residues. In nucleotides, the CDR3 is TGTGCCAGCTCCCAAGGACTAGCGGGGGGAGAGACCCAGTACTTC. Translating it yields CASSQGLAGGETQYF.

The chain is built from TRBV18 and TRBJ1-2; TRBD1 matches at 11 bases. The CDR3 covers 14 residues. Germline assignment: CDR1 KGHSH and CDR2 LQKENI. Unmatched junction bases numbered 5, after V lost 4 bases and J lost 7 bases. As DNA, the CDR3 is TGTGCCAGCTCACTAGGGGACAGGGGGTCTGGCTACACCTTC. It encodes CASSLGDRGSGYTF.

CDR3 in amino acids: CSASGGASLHF. CDR3 sequence (DNA): TGCAGTGCTAGTGGGGGCGCGTCCCTCCACTTT. This chain joins TRBV20-1 and TRBJ1-6, with D maybe TRBD1 (6 bases). The CDR3 loop spans 11 amino acids. With 3 bases removed from V and 14 bases from J, the gap between germline ends came to 11 bases. Germline assignment: CDR1 DFQATT and CDR2 SNEGSKA (reference sequence).

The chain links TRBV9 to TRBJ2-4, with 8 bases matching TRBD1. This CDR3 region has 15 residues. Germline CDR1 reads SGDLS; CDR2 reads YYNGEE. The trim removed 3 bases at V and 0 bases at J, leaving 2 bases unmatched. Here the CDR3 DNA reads TGTGCCAGCAGCGCTGGACAGGGAGCCAAAAACATTCAGTACTTC. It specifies CASSAGQGAKNIQYF.

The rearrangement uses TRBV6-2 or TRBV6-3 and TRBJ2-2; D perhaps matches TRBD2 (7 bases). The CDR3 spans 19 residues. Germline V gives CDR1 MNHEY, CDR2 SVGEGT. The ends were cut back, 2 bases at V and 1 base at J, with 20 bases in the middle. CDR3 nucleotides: TGTGCCAGCAGTTACCGAACCTCGGCGGGGGCCAAGAACACCGGGGAGCTGTTTTTT. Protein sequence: CASSYRTSAGAKNTGELFF.

CDR3 sequence (DNA): TGTGCCAGCAGTCCGCCCTCCTCTGGAGTGGATACGCAGTATTTT. Translating gives CASSPPSSGVDTQYF. The chain couples TRBV25-1 to TRBJ2-3; D gene uncertain. V was clipped by 5 bases and J by 6 bases, with 18 bases between them. The CDR3 has 15 amino acids. Germline CDR1 is MGHDK and CDR2 is SYGVNS.

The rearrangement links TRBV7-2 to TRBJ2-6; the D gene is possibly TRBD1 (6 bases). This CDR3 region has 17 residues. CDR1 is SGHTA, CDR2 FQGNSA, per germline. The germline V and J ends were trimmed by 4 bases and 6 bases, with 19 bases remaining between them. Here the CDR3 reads CASSSGVGGGLANVLTF. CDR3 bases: TGTGCCAGCAGCTCCGGAGTCGGTGGGGGCCTGGCCAACGTCCTGACTTTC.

CDR3 DNA: TGTGCCAGCAGCCATTTGGGGGCGGACACTGAAGCTTTCTTT. Translating gives CASSHLGADTEAFF. The chain joins TRBV3-1 (or the pseudogene TRBV3-2) to TRBJ1-1, with TRBD1 as a possible D gene (6 bases). Trimming shortened V by 3 bases and J by 3 bases, and 11 bases separated the two germline ends. CDR1 and CDR2 from the germline V gene are LGHDT and YNNKEL (reference sequence). The CDR3 extends over 14 amino acids.

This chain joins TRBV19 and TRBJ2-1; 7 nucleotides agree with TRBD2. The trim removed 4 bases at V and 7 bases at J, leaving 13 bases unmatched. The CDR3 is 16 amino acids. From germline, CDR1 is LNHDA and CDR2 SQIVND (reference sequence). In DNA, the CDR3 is TGTGCCAGTAGTAATTTAGGGCTAGCGGTCCAGAATGAGCAGTTCTTC. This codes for CASSNLGLAVQNEQFF.

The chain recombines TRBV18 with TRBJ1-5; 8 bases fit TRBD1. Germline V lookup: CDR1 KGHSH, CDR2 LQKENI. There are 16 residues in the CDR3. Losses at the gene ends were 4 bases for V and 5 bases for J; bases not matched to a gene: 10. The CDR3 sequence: CASSRNSGQGHQPQHF. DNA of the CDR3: TGTGCCAGCTCACGGAACTCCGGACAGGGTCATCAGCCCCAGCATTTT. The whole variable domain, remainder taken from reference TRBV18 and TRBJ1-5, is NAGVMQNPRHLVRRRGQEARLRCSPMKGHSHVYWYRQLPEEGLKFMVYLQKENIIDESGMPKERFSAEFPKEGPSILRIQQVVRGDSAAYFCASSRNSGQGHQPQHFGDGTRLSIL.

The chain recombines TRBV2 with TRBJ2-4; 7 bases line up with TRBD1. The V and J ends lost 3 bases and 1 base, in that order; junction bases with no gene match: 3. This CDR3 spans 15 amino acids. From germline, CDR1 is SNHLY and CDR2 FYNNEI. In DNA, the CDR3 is TGTGCCAGCAGTGATGTGACAGGGGCCAAAAACATTCAGTACTTC. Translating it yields CASSDVTGAKNIQYF.

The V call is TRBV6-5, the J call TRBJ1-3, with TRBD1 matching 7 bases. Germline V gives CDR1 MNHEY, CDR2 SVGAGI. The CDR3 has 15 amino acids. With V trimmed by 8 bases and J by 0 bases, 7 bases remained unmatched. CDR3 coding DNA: TGTGCCAGCGGGGGACAGTTAAACTCTGGAAACACCATATATTTT. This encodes CASGGQLNSGNTIYF.

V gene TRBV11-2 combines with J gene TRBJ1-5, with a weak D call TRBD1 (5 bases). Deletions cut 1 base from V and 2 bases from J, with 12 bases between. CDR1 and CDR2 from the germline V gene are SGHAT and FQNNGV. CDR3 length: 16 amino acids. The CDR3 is CASSLAPQGGNQPQHF. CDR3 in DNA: TGTGCCAGCAGCTTAGCCCCCCAAGGGGGCAATCAGCCCCAGCATTTT.

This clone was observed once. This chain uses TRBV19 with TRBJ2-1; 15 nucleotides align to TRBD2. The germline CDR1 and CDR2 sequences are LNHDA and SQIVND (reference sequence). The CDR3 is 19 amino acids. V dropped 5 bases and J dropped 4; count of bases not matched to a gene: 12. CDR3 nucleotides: TGTGCCAGTAGTCGTACCGGGACTAGCGGGGGGACGATGTACAATGAGCAGTTCTTC. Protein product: CASSRTGTSGGTMYNEQFF.

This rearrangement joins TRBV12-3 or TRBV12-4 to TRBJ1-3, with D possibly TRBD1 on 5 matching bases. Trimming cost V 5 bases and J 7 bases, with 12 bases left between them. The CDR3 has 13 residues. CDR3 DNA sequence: TGTGCCAGCAGTCCCAGGCCAGGGAACACCATATATTTT. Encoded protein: CASSPRPGNTIYF.

CDR3 region: CASSYGSLGETQYF. The CDR3 nucleotides read TGTGCCAGCAGCTACGGGAGTTTGGGAGAGACCCAGTACTTC. The genes are TRBV5-4 and TRBJ2-5, with D possibly being TRBD2 (6 bases). The CDR3 consists of 14 residues. CDR1 SGHNT and CDR2 YYREEE come from the germline V gene (reference sequence). The germline V and J ends were trimmed by 3 bases and 4 bases, with 13 bases remaining between them.